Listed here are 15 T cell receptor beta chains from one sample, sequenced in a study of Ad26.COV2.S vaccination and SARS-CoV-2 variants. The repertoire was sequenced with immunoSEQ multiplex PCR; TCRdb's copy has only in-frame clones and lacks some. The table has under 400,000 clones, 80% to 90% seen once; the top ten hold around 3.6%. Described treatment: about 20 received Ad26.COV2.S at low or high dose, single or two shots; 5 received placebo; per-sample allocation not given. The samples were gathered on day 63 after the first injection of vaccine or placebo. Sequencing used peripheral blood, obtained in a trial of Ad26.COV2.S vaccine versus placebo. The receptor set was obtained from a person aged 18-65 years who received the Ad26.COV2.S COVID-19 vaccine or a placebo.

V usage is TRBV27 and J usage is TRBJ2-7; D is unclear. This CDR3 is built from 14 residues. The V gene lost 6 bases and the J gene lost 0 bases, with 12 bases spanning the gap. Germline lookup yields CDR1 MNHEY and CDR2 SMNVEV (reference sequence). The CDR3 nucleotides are TGTGCCAGCAGACCGGTAAGGAGCTCCTACGAGCAGTACTTC. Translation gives CASRPVRSSYEQYF.

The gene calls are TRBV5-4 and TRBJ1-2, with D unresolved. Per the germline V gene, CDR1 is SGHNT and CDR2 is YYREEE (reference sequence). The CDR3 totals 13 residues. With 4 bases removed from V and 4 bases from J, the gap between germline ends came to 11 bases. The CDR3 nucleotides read TGTGCCAGCAGCGCGGATAGCTTCTATGGCTACACCTTC. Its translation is CASSADSFYGYTF. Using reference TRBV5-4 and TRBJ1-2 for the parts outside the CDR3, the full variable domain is ETGVTQSPTHLIKTRGQQVTLRCSSQSGHNTVSWYQQALGQGPQFIFQYYREEENGRGNFPPRFSGLQFPNYSSELNVNALELDDSALYLCASSADSFYGYTFGSGTRLTVV.

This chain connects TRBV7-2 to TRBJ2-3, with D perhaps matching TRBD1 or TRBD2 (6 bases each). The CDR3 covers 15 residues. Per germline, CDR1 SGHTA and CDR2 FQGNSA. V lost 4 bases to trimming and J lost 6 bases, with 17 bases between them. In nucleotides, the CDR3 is TGTGCCAGCAGCTCAACGCTTAGGGGGGACGATACGCAGTATTTT. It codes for CASSSTLRGDDTQYF.

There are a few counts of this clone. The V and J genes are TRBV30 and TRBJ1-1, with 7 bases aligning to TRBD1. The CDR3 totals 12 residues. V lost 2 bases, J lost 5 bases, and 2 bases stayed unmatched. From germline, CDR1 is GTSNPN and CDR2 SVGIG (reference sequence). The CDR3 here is CAWSPTGTEAFF. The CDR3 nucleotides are TGTGCCTGGAGTCCGACAGGGACTGAAGCTTTCTTT.

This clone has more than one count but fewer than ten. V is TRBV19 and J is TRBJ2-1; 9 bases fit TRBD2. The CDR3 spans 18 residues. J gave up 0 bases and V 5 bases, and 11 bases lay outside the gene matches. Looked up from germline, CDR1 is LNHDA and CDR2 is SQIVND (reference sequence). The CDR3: CASSGGGAYLSSYNEQFF. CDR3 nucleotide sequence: TGTGCCAGTAGTGGCGGGGGGGCCTACCTTAGCTCCTACAATGAGCAGTTCTTC.

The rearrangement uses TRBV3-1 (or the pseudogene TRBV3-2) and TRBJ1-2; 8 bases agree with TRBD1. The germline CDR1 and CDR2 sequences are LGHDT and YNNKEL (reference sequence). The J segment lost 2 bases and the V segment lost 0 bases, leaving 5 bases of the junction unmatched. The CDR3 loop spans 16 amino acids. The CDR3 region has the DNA TGTGCCAGCAGCCAAGATCAGTGGGACAGGAACTATGGCTACACCTTC. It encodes CASSQDQWDRNYGYTF.

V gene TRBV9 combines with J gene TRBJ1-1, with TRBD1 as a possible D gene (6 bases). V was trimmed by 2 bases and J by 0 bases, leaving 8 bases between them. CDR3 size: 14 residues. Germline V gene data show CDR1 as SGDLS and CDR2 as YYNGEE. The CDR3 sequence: CASSVNRVNTEAFF. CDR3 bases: TGTGCCAGCAGCGTGAACAGGGTGAACACTGAAGCTTTCTTT.

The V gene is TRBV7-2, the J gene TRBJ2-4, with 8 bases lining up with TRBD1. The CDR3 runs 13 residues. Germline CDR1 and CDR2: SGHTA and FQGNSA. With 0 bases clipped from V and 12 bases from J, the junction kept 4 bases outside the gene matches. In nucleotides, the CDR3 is TGTGCCAGCAGCTTAGCGGGCAGGGGGCATCAGTACTTC. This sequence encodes CASSLAGRGHQYF.

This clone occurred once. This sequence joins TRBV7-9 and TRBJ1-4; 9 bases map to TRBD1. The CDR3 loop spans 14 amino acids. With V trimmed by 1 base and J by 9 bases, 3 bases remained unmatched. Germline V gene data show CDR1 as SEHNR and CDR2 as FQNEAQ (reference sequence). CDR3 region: CASSLGDRAKKLFF. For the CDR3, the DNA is TGTGCCAGCAGCTTAGGGGACAGGGCTAAAAAACTGTTTTTT.

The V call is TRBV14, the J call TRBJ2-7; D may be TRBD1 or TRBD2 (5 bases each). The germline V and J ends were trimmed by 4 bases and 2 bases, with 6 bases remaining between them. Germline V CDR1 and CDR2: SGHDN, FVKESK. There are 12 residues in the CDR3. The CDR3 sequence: CASSRDPYEQYF. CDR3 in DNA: TGTGCCAGCAGCCGGGACCCCTACGAGCAGTACTTC. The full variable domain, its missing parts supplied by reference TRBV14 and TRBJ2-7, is EAGVTQFPSHSVIEKGQTVTLRCDPISGHDNLYWYRRVMGKEIKFLLHFVKESKQDESGMPNNRFLAERTGGTYSTLKVQPAELEDSGVYFCASSRDPYEQYFGPGTRLTVT.

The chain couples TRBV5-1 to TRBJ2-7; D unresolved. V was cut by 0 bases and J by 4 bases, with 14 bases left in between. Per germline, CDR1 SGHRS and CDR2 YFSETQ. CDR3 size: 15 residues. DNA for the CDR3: TGCGCCAGCAGCTTGGGGGTGGGCCAGCTTTACGAGCAGTACTTC. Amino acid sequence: CASSLGVGQLYEQYF.

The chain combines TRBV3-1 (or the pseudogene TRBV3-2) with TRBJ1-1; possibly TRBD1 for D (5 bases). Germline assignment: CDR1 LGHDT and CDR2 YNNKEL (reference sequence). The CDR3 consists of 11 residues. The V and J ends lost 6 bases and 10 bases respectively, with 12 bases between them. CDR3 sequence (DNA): TGTGCCAGCAGTGAAAGGGGTCTAGCTTTCTTT. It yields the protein CASSERGLAFF.

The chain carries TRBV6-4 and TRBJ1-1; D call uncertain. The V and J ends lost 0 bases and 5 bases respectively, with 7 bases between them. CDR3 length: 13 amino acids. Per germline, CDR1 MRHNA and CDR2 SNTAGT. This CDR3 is CASSDSPRTEAFF. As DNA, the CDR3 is TGTGCCAGCAGTGACTCGCCCAGAACTGAAGCTTTCTTT.

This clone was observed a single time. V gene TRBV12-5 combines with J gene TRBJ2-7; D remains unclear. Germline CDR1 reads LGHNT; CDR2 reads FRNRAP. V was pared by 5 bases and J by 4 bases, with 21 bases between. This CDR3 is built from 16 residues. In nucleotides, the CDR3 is TGTGCTAGTGGTCCCTACCCCGATTCAGCTCGTTACGAGCAGTACTTC. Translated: CASGPYPDSARYEQYF.

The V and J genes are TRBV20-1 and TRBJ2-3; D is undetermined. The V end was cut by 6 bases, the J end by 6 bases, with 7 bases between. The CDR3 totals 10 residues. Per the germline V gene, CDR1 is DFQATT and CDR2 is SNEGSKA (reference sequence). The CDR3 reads CSAQWDTQYF. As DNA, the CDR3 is TGCAGTGCCCAGTGGGATACGCAGTATTTT.